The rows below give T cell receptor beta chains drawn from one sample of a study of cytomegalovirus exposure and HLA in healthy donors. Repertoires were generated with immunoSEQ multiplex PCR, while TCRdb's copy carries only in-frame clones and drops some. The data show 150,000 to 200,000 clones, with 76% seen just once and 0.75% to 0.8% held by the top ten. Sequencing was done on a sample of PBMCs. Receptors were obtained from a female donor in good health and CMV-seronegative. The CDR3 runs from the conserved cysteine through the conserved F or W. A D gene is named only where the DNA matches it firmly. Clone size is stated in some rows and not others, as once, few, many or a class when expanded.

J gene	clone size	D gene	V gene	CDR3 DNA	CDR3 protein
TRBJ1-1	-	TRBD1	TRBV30	TGTGCCTGGCTACCGGGACAGCTACTCATGAACACTGAAGCTTTCTTT	CAWLPGQLLMNTEAFF
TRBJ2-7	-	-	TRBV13	TGTGCCAGCAGCTTAGCAGGGCCAAGTATTTACGAGCAGTACTTC	CASSLAGPSIYEQYF
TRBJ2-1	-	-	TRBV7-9	TGTGCCAGCAGCTTTCTTGGGCTAGCGAACAATGAGCAGTTCTTC	CASSFLGLANNEQFF
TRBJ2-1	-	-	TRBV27	TGTGCCAGCAGTTACACGCACAATGAGCAGTTCTTC	CASSYTHNEQFF
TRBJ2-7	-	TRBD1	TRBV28	TGTGCCAGCAGGTCAGGGGGTAGGTACGAGCAGTACTTC	CASRSGGRYEQYF
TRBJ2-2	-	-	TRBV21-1	TGTGCCAGCAGAAAAAGGCAGGGGGCGAACACCGGGGAGCTGTTTTTT	CASRKRQGANTGELFF
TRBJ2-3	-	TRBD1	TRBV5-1	TGCGCCAGCAGCTCAGGGACAGCTAAAACAGATACGCAGTATTTT	CASSSGTAKTDTQYF
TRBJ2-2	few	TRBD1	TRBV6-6	TGTGCCAGCAGACAGACAGGGTGGGGCACCGGGGAGCTGTTTTTT	CASRQTGWGTGELFF
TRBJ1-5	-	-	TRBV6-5	TGTGCCAGCAGTTATAGGGGCCGGAGCAATCAGCCCCAGCATTTT	CASSYRGRSNQPQHF
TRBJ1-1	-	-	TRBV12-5	TGTGCTACTAGTGAGGGGGGGGCGAGCACTGAAGCTTTCTTT	CATSEGGASTEAFF
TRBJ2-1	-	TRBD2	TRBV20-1	TGCAGTGCCGCGGGGGGGTGGGAGTTCTTC	CSAAGGWEFF
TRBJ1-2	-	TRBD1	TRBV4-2	TGTGCCAGCAGCCTCGGGACAGTCTATGGCTACACCTTC	CASSLGTVYGYTF
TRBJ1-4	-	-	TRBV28	TGTGCCAGCAGTTCTGCAACTAATGAAAAACTGTTTTTT	CASSSATNEKLFF
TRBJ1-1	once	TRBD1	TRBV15	TGTGCCACCAGCTTCGACAGGGCCTCTGAAGCTTTCTTT	CATSFDRASEAFF
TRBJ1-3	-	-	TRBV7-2	TGTGCCAGCAGCAGGGGGGGGATTGAGGGCTCGGCCATATATTTT	CASSRGGIEGSAIYF
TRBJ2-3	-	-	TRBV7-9	TGTGCCAGCAGCCTAGGGGGGGGCGGCACAGATACGCAGTATTTT	CASSLGGGGTDTQYF
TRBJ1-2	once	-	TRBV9	TGTGCCAGCAGCCGAACCGGAGGGGCCTCTCACTATGGCTACACCTTC	CASSRTGGASHYGYTF
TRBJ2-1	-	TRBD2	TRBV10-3	TGTGCCATCAGATCAACAACTAGCGGGAGTGGGAATGAGCAGTTCTTC	CAIRSTTSGSGNEQFF
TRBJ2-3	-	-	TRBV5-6	TGTGCCAGCAGCTTGGCGGGTGGGTCGCTGCAGTATTTT	CASSLAGGSLQYF
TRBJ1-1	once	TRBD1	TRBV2	TGTGCCAGCAGTGGGGACAGGCCGAACACTGAAGCTTTCTTT	CASSGDRPNTEAFF
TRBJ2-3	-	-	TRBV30	TGTGCCTGGAGTGCCTTCACAGGTACGCAGTATTTT	CAWSAFTGTQYF
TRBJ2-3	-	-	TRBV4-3	TGCGCCAGCAGCCAAGCCTCCGGGACTGGGAGCACAGATACGCAGTATTTT	CASSQASGTGSTDTQYF
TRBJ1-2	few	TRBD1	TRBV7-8	TGTGCCAGCAGCTTAACCCAGACAGGGGAATATGGCTACACCTTC	CASSLTQTGEYGYTF